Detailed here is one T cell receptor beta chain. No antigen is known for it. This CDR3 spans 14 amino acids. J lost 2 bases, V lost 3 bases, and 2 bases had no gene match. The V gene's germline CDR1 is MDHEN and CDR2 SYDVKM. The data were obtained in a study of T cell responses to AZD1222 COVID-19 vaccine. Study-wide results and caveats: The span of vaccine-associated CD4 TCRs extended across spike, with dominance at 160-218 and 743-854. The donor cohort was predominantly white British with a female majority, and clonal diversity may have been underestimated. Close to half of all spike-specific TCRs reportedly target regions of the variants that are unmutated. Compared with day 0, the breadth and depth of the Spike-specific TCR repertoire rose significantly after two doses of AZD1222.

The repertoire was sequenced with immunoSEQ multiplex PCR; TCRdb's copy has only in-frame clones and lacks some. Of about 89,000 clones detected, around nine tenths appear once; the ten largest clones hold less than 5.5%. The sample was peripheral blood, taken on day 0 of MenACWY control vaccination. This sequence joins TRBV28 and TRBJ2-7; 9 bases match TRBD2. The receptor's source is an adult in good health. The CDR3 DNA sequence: TGTGCCAGCAGTTTTTCTAGCGGGGCCTACGAGCAGTACTTC. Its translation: CASSFSSGAYEQYF.